A single T cell receptor beta chain is shown here with its context. Only one count was recorded for this clonotype. What antigen it recognizes has not been identified. Base qualities are not provided; no much larger clone lies one nucleotide away. This entry belongs to a study of blood T cells in healthy people across ages (dated by TCRdb to between 2015 and 2017). Regarding the complete study: In model experiments, template switching captured about one uniquely barcoded TCR beta cDNA molecule for every two T cells. The study measured age-related changes in TCR beta repertoire diversity using deep sequencing normalized with unique cDNA molecular identifiers. Donors were grouped into four age groups: young (average roughly 17 years), middle-aged (approximately 41), aged (62) and long-lived (just over 80). To avoid experimental bias, donors of different ages were randomly spread across the sequencing lanes. For two donors (one aged 18 to 29 and one aged 80 or older), the study analyzed two additional independent replicas of 1 million unique cDNA reads from the same blood draw.

CDR1 and CDR2 were assigned from the germline V gene (reference sequence) as LGHDT and YNNKEL. The CDR3 runs 15 residues from the cysteine to the phenylalanine. Here the CDR3 DNA is all that survives: 45 bases in frame from base 1. The germline V end is reduced by 3 bases and the J end by 8 bases; junction bases left unmatched: 6. The approximately 39 donors, aged roughly 6 to 90 years, were systemically healthy Caucasian individuals from Russia. Ten milliliters of peripheral blood were drawn from each donor into EDTA-treated Vacutainer tubes. Ficoll-Paque density-gradient centrifugation was used to isolate PBMCs, with at least 6 million obtained per sample. Trizol reagent was used to extract total RNA from PBMCs, with at least 5.5 micrograms per sample. For every donor, an aliquot of PBMCs went through flow cytometry to measure the percentages of naive CD45RAhigh/CD27high T cells. The method behind the library was 5' RACE. The sequencing machine was an Illumina HiSeq 2500. The second PCR ran for roughly 7 to 12 cycles and used a J-beta primer mix along with a sample-barcoded 5' primer. A unique molecular identifier was introduced onto each TCR beta cDNA molecule by a template-switch 5' adaptor carrying 12 random nucleotides. Each sample yielded at least 3 million CDR3-containing paired-end reads. The Mint cDNA synthesis kit, primed by a TRBC-specific oligonucleotide, was used to synthesize first-strand cDNA from all RNA. Following uracil-DNA glycosylase treatment, all cDNA underwent a first 18-cycle PCR with the universal primers M1SS and BC2_uni_R. Processing in the source paper ran as follows. For normalization, 1 million high-quality reads, each with a distinct molecular identifier, were randomly selected from each sample. Instead of being binned into consensus sequences, reads that shared molecular identifiers were thrown out. MiTCR, set to a Q25 quality threshold and the strictest error-elimination algorithm, was used for CDR3 identification, clonotype clustering and error correction. A nonparametric unseen species model using Euler transformation provided a lower-bound estimate of total TCR beta diversity. The public sequencing data were trimmed at Q25 with fastp and processed into clonotypes with MiXCR by TCRdb, which kept only in-frame beta chains. Rows with one shared CDR3 protein collapse into an entry with the most common genes and DNA. TCRdb, not the original authors, processed these V and J calls. The sample table holds approximately 1,100,000 distinct CDR3 sequences, of which 35% to 55% were seen once. The leading ten clones occupy over 15% of the sample.

General conclusions and limits of the study: As age increased, observed TCR beta diversity per million T cells dropped in a roughly linear way, and a significant reduction was already evident by age about 40. Observed TCR beta diversity correlated strongly with the percentage of naive T cells measured by flow cytometry. Because donor CMV infection status was unknown, age-related changes in expanded clonotypes were potentially confounded. Compared with the aged group, the long-lived group had more naive CD4+ T cells, fewer expanded clones and increased TCR diversity, suggesting age selection. Bulk unsorted PBMC profiling prevented conclusive comparison of naive and antigen-experienced compartments. Estimates of total diversity based on one million sequenced T cells were regarded as lower bounds and as underestimates.

The V and J genes are TRBV3-1 and TRBJ2-1, with 11 bases in between that match TRBD2. This TCR was recovered from a woman in her sixties in good health. Specimen: blood. The CDR3 amino acid sequence is: CASSHYLGLADEQFF. The nucleotide sequence reads as follows: TGTGCCAGCAGCCACTACCTGGGACTAGCGGATGAGCAGTTCTTC.